The rows below give T cell receptor beta chains drawn from one sample of a study of post-analysis software for immune sequencing data. A single record per CDR3 protein comes from TCRdb applying MiXCR to the PCR reads. Of about 800,000 distinct CDR3 sequences listed, less than 35% are singletons. The sequenced material came from blood. These receptors were collected from a girl aged 5-17 years with multiple sclerosis. The CDR3 runs from the conserved cysteine through the conserved F or W. Each record gives: CDR3 DNA, CDR3 protein, clone size, J gene, V gene, D gene. D genes are given only for firm matches. The size entry is marked missing in some rows and otherwise reads once, few, many or a size class.

TGTGCCAGCAGCCCCCCGAGGGTAGCGGGAGAGCAGTTCTTC	CASSPPRVAGEQFF	NA	TRBJ2-1	TRBV3-1	TRBD2
TGTGCCAGCAGCCCCGGACAAACCGAGGCCCAGTACTTC	CASSPGQTEAQYF	few	TRBJ2-5	TRBV28	NA
TGTGCCAGCAGCCAAGAAGTCACCAAGCGGGGCTACACCTTC	CASSQEVTKRGYTF	NA	TRBJ1-2	TRBV3-1	NA
TGTGCCAGCAGCTTGCTGGGGCTGTCCTACAATGAGCAGTTCTTC	CASSLLGLSYNEQFF	few	TRBJ2-1	TRBV7-9	NA
TGTGCCAGCAGCTTACGGGGCGACAATGAGCAGTTCTTC	CASSLRGDNEQFF	few	TRBJ2-1	TRBV7-9	NA
TGTGCCAGTAGTATAGGATCTTCGGGCTACACCTTC	CASSIGSSGYTF	NA	TRBJ1-2	TRBV19	NA
TGCGCCAGCAGCTCGTCAGGGGGCGGTGGGAAAAACATTCAGTACTTC	CASSSSGGGGKNIQYF	many	TRBJ2-4	TRBV5-1	TRBD1
TGTGCCAGCAGCCAAGGATGGACTAGGGAGACCCAGTACTTC	CASSQGWTRETQYF	NA	TRBJ2-5	TRBV3-1	TRBD2
TGTGCCAGCAAAGACACTCCAGGCTATGGCTACACCTTC	CASKDTPGYGYTF	NA	TRBJ1-2	TRBV28	NA
TGTGCCACCACGCCTGAAGCTTTCTTT	CATTPEAFF	few	TRBJ1-1	TRBV24-1	NA
TGTGCCAGCAGCCCCCGTAGAAATACGCAGTATTTT	CASSPRRNTQYF	few	TRBJ2-3	TRBV7-2	NA
TGTGCCAGCAGCGTAGGGGGATGGGGGGGCCTGAATGAGCAGTTCTTC	CASSVGGWGGLNEQFF	few	TRBJ2-1	TRBV9	NA
TGTGCCAGCAGTATCCCGACTAGCGGGGAGGACAATGAGCAGTTCTTC	CASSIPTSGEDNEQFF	NA	TRBJ2-1	TRBV28	TRBD2
TGCAGTGCTAGGGGGGGTCACTACAATGAGCAGTTCTTC	CSARGGHYNEQFF	NA	TRBJ2-1	TRBV20-1	NA
TGCAGCGTTGAAAACTCTGGGGCCAACGTCCTGACTTTC	CSVENSGANVLTF	NA	TRBJ2-6	TRBV29-1	NA
TGTGCCAGCAGGCAACTAGCGGAACCCTACAATGAGCAGTTCTTC	CASRQLAEPYNEQFF	NA	TRBJ2-1	TRBV7-2	TRBD2
TGCAGTGCTAGACGGGACGCCCTCACAGATACGCAGTATTTT	CSARRDALTDTQYF	NA	TRBJ2-3	TRBV20-1	NA
TGTGCCAGCAGTGCGGGACAGGTCGGAAACAATGAGCAGTTCTTC	CASSAGQVGNNEQFF	NA	TRBJ2-1	TRBV25-1	TRBD1
TGTGCCAGGAGCGGGAACAGGCCAGAGACCCAGTACTTC	CARSGNRPETQYF	once	TRBJ2-5	TRBV6-2/TRBV6-3	TRBD2
TGTGCCATCAGTGCCGGGACAGGGGGAGGGGGGGTCTACAATGAGCAGTTCTTC	CAISAGTGGGGVYNEQFF	few	TRBJ2-1	TRBV10-3	TRBD1
TGTGCCAGGCCCCCGGGCGAGCAGTACTTC	CARPPGEQYF	NA	TRBJ2-7	TRBV3-1	NA
TGCGCCAGCAGCTTGGCCCCTAGCGGGGGACACGATACGCAGTATTTT	CASSLAPSGGHDTQYF	NA	TRBJ2-3	TRBV5-1	TRBD2
TGTGCCAGCAGTTACACGCTCGGACCGGGACCCTCCGTTGGCTACACCTTC	CASSYTLGPGPSVGYTF	NA	TRBJ1-2	TRBV6-5	NA
TGTGCCAGCAAAGTGGATACGCAGTATTTT	CASKVDTQYF	NA	TRBJ2-3	TRBV7-2	NA
TGCGCCAGCAGCTTGGGGACAGGGGGCGCTTATGGCTACACCTTC	CASSLGTGGAYGYTF	NA	TRBJ1-2	TRBV5-1	TRBD1
TGTGCCAGCAGCCCCGGGGTAGCGGGAGCAGAGACCCAGTACTTC	CASSPGVAGAETQYF	few	TRBJ2-5	TRBV7-2	TRBD2
TGTGCCACCAAGGACCGCGGGGGGGCCGTAGAGACCCAGTACTTC	CATKDRGGAVETQYF	NA	TRBJ2-5	TRBV7-2	TRBD2
TGCAGTGCCCCGAGCGCCAGCGGGGCCACAGATACGCAGTATTTT	CSAPSASGATDTQYF	few	TRBJ2-3	TRBV20-1	TRBD2
TGTGCCAGCAGGGAACAGGGGGCTCGAGATGGCTACACCTTC	CASREQGARDGYTF	few	TRBJ1-2	TRBV12-3/TRBV12-4	TRBD1
TGCAGTGCTAGAGATATGGGGGGGGTGCAGCCCCAGCATTTT	CSARDMGGVQPQHF	NA	TRBJ1-5	TRBV20-1	NA
TGTGCCAGCAGCTTTGGTGGAATCTCCTACAATGAGCAGTACTTC	CASSFGGISYNEQYF	NA	TRBJ2-7	TRBV7-2	NA
TGTGCCAGCAGCCCAGTTCGGGGGGATCTTGGCAAAAACATTCAGTACTTC	CASSPVRGDLGKNIQYF	NA	TRBJ2-4	TRBV11-2	TRBD2
TGTGCCAGCAGTCCCCACCCTGCCTACGAGCAGTACTTC	CASSPHPAYEQYF	NA	TRBJ2-7	TRBV27	NA
TGCGCCAGCAGCTTGCCGGGACAGGGAGGTACTGAAGCTTTCTTT	CASSLPGQGGTEAFF	NA	TRBJ1-1	TRBV5-1	TRBD1
TGTGCCAGCAGTTTAGATAGGGAAAAGGCTTTCTTT	CASSLDREKAFF	NA	TRBJ1-1	TRBV12-3/TRBV12-4	NA
TGTGCCAGCAAAACAGACAGGGTGAGAGGGCAGCCCCAGCATTTT	CASKTDRVRGQPQHF	few	TRBJ1-5	TRBV28	TRBD1
TGTGCCAGCAGTTACGAGGGGTTAGGAAAACTGTTTTTT	CASSYEGLGKLFF	few	TRBJ1-4	TRBV6-5	NA
TGTGCCAGCAGCTTTTGGGGGTACGAGCAGTTCTTC	CASSFWGYEQFF	many	TRBJ2-1	TRBV7-2	NA
TGTGCCAGCAGTCCTCTAGTGGTGACTGAAGCTTTCTTT	CASSPLVVTEAFF	few	TRBJ1-1	TRBV6-2/TRBV6-3	NA
TGTTCGACCGCCAGGAGCTCCTACAATGAGCAGTTCTTC	CSTARSSYNEQFF	NA	TRBJ2-1	TRBV6-2/TRBV6-3	NA
TGTGCCAGCAGCTTAGTTTGGAGGACAGGGACGAGTGGTGGGCAGTTCTTC	CASSLVWRTGTSGGQFF	NA	TRBJ2-1	TRBV7-2	TRBD1
TGCAGCGTTGAGGGACGGATCGGGTCCGGGGAGCTGTTTTTT	CSVEGRIGSGELFF	NA	TRBJ2-2	TRBV29-1	NA
TGTGCCAGCAGCCCCGGTTCTAGCAATCAGCCCCAGCATTTT	CASSPGSSNQPQHF	few	TRBJ1-5	TRBV12-3/TRBV12-4	NA
TGCAGTGCTAGGGGCGGGAGGGCCAGTTACAATGAGCAGTTCTTC	CSARGGRASYNEQFF	NA	TRBJ2-1	TRBV20-1	TRBD2
TGTGCCAGCAGCCGTCTCCATCGTGCAGAGCAGTACTTC	CASSRLHRAEQYF	NA	TRBJ2-5	TRBV5-5	NA
TGCGCCAGCAGCCCGAGGGGAGGCTTAGCTGAAGCTTTCTTT	CASSPRGGLAEAFF	NA	TRBJ1-1	TRBV4-3	NA
TGTGCCAGCAGCTTTGGGACCGGGGAGACCCAGTACTTC	CASSFGTGETQYF	few	TRBJ2-5	TRBV11-2	NA
TGTGCCAGCCTCGAATTGAGAGGGAACACTGAAGCTTTCTTT	CASLELRGNTEAFF	NA	TRBJ1-1	TRBV11-2	NA